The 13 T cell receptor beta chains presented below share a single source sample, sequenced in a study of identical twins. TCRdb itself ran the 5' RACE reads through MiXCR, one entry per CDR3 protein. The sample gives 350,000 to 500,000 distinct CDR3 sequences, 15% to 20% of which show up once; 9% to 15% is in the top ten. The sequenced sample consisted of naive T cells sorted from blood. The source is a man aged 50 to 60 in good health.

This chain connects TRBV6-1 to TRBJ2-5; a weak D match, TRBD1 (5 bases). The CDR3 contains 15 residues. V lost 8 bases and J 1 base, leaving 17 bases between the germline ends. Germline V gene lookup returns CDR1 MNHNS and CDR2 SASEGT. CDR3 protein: CASEQGPTLQETQYF. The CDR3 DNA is TGTGCCAGCGAGCAGGGCCCGACTCTCCAAGAGACCCAGTACTTC.

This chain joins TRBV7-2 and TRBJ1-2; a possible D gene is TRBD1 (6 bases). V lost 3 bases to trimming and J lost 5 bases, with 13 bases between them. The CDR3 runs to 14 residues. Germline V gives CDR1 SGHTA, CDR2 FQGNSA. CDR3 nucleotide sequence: TGTGCCAGCAGCTTTCGGGGGCCTGAATATGGCTACACCTTC. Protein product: CASSFRGPEYGYTF.

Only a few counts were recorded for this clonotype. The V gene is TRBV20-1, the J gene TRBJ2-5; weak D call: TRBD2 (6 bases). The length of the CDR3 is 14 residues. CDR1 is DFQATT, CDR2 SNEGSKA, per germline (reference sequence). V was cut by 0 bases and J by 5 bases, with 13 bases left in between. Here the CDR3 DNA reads TGCAGTGCTAGAGATCGGGAGCGATCGGAGACCCAGTACTTC. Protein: CSARDRERSETQYF.

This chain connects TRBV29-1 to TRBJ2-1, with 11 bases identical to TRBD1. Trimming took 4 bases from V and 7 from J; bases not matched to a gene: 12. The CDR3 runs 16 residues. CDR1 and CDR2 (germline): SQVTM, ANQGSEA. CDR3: CSVGRRTGGLGNEQFF. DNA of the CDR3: TGCAGCGTTGGCAGGAGGACAGGGGGCCTGGGGAATGAGCAGTTCTTC.

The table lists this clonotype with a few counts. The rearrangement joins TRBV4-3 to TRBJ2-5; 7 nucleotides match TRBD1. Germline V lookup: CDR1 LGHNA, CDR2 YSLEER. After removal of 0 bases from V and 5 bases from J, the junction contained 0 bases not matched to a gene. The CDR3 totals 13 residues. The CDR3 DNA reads TGCGCCAGCAGCCAAGAACAGGGGGAGACCCAGTACTTC. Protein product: CASSQEQGETQYF.

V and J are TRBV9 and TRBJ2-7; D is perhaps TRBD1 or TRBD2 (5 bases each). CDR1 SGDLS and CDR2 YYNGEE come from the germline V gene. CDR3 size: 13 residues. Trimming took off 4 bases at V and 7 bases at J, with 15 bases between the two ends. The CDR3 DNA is TGTGCCAGCAGCACGGGACCGTCGTTTGAGCAGTACTTC. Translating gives CASSTGPSFEQYF.

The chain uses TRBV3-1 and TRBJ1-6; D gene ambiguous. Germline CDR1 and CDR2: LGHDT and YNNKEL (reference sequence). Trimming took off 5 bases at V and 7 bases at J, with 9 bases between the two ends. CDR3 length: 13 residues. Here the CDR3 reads CASSSVDNSPLHF. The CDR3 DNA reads TGTGCCAGCAGCAGCGTCGACAATTCACCCCTCCACTTT.

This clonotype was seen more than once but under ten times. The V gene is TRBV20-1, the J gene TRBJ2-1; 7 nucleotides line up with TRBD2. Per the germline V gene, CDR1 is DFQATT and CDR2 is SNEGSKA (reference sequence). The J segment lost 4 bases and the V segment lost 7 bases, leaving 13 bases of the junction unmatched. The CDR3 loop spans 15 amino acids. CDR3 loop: CSVNRDYMDYNEQFF. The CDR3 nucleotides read TGCAGTGTCAACCGGGACTACATGGATTACAATGAGCAGTTCTTC.

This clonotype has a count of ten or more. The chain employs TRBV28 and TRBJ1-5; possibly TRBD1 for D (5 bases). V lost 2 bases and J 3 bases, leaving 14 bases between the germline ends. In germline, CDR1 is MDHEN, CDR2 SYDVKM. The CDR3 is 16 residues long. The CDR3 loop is CASSLNGGGVNQPQHF. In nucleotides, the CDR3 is TGTGCCAGCAGTTTAAATGGGGGAGGGGTCAATCAGCCCCAGCATTTT.

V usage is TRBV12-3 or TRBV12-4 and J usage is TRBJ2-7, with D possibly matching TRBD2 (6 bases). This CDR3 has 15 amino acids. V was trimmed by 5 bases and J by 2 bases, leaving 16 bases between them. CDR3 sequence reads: CASSPAGGLTYEQYF. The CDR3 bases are TGTGCCAGCAGTCCCGCTGGGGGACTGACCTACGAGCAGTACTTC.

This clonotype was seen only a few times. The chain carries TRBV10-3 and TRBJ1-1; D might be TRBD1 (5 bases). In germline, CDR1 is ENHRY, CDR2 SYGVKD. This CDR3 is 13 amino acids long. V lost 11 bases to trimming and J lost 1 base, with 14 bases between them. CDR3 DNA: TGTGCCGCCGCGGGGGGTGAGAACACTGAAGCTTTCTTT. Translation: CAAAGGENTEAFF.

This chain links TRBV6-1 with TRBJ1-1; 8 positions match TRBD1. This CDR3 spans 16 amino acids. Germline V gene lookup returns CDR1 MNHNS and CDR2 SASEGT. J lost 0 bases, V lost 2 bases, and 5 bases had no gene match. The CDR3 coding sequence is TGTGCCAGCAGTGAATACGGGACAGGAGTGAACACTGAAGCTTTCTTT. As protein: CASSEYGTGVNTEAFF.

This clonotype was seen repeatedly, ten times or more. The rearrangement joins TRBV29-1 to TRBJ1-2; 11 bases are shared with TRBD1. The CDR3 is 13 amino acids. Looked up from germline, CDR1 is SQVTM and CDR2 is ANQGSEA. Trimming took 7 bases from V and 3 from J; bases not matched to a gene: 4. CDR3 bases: TGCAGCGCTCGGACAGGGGGCGACTATGGCTACACCTTC. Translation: CSARTGGDYGYTF.